This T cell receptor (beta chain) was sequenced during a study of T cell repertoires in cytomegalovirus infection. As for the study in general: Recently identified HLA-C-restricted CMV epitopes were among the peptides used. CMV infection together with matching HLA type was indicated by public TCR beta signatures.

After removal of 4 bases from V and 5 bases from J, the junction contained 6 bases not matched to a gene. In germline, CDR1 is SGHVS, CDR2 FQNEAQ. CDR3 length equals 16 residues. TCRdb fed the reads into MiXCR, producing one record per CDR3 protein. The profile shows about 770,000 distinct CDR3 sequences, just under 30% of them singletons. Study results and caveats: In two of eight donors, the top clonotype was HLA-C-restricted CMV-specific. Summed public TCR beta family frequency identified CMV carriers bearing the relevant HLA.

Points on this clonotype: Its antigen remains unidentified.

The source material was cultured CD8+ T cells from PBMCs, sampled from culture after CMV antigen stimulation. The receptor was isolated from a human donor in good health (CMV status not recorded). Some clones in this sample may be carry-over from other donors' samples. The gene calls are TRBV7-8 and TRBJ1-5; 12 nucleotides align to TRBD1. The DNA of the CDR3 is TGTGCCAGCAGCTCCTTCGGGACAGGGGGCGATCAGCCCCAGCATTTT. This gives the protein CASSSFGTGGDQPQHF.